The present T cell receptor beta chain was sequenced within a study of cytomegalovirus exposure and HLA in healthy donors (dated by TCRdb to the late 2010s). As for the study more broadly: An earlier analysis of around 600 of the donors reported approximately 290 Gb of sequence data and 117 million unique TCR beta sequences from about 179 million T cells. An early release covering roughly 600 HLA-typed donors comprised about 300 gigabases of sequencing data and approximately 85 million unique TCR sequences. Of the approximately 400 genotyped donors, less than 90% were placed in the genetic ancestry cluster associated with self-reported Caucasian donors. The study was designed to test whether signatures of past pathogen exposure could be identified by cataloging public T cell receptors. The study used immunosequencing to profile the T cell repertoires of several hundred subjects and linked those repertoires to cytomegalovirus serostatus. Besides the first cohort of around 670 subjects, a separate validation cohort made up of 120 or so different subjects was used. High-throughput TCR immunosequencing, statistical association of individual TCRs with disease status, and machine learning were combined to predict cytomegalovirus infection status. To study patterns of TCR occurrence, a later analysis re-analyzed previously published TCR beta repertoires from around 700 donors and added high-resolution HLA genotyping. Rather than drawing on any new phenotypic data, the later analysis identified candidate immune exposures from TCR beta sequences and the way those sequences occurred across donors. To decide whether each TCR beta V gene segment behaved as functional or pseudogenic, an earlier analysis of nearly 600 of the donors relied on high-throughput TCR beta sequencing. Donor age, sex, ethnicity and CMV serostatus were compiled together with the repertoire data. In a later genetic analysis, genome-wide SNP genotypes for 398 of the 666 donors were used, and that subset was treated as a discovery cohort. All discovery cohort repertoires had been generated on a single sequencing platform. Both class I and class II loci were covered by HLA typing, at four-digit resolution. Typing coverage varied by locus: 629-630 donors for A, B, C, DRB1 and DQB1; more than 500 for DQA1; over 600 for DPA1; fewer than 480 for DPB1. Roughly five DR-DQ haplotypes were handled as single units for association and clustering because linkage in the cohort was strong. Among some 410 genotyped donors of the cohort, an average of roughly 230,000 unique TCR beta nucleotide sequences was sequenced per donor, of which about 19% were non-productive. What the work shows at the level of the full study, not this receptor alone: A further reported finding was that TCR beta sequences accurately predicted the HLA-A and HLA-B alleles for most subjects in the first cohort. When HLA alleles, especially DR and DQ, strongly co-occurred, TCR associations were difficult to assign to individual alleles. Correlated functional status among segregating V segments might be attributable to linkage disequilibrium, but an unknown experimental factor could not be ruled out. Only TCR beta chains were sequenced in this cohort, and the absence of alpha or paired-chain data limited detectable features. The 87-base-pair reads could not distinguish some IMGT-functional V segments, including TRBV6-2 and TRBV6-3, so those segments were excluded. Presence/absence analyses assumed roughly uniform sequencing depth across donors, an assumption that may not hold. A later genetic analysis associated a missense DCLRE1C variant with V-gene and J-gene trimming of TCR beta chains, and an independent cohort replicated the association. Most TCR sequences were seen in very few donors, while some public TCRs were found in many individuals. A cluster of highly shared sequence variants was judged likely to be a technical artifact of the sequencing pipeline. Because HLA typing was unavailable for some donors at each locus, only the typed subset was used in association tests. In vitro tests confirmed that a few of the cytomegalovirus-associated TCR beta chains recognize cytomegalovirus antigens. The authors suggested that the approach could potentially be generalized to other disease states and immunological phenotypes. According to a later genetic analysis, donors in an Asian-associated ancestry cluster had fewer N-insertions in productive TCRs than the roughly 700-donor mean. A total of 150 to 200 TCR beta chains were listed by the study as associated with cytomegalovirus. In a later analysis, HLA-associated TCR beta chains showed more clonal expansion and lower generation probabilities than non-associated chains that were equally common. Over 15 rarely observed V segments, including chromosome 9 orphons, were excluded from the earlier analysis of approximately 500 of the donors because counts were too low. In an earlier analysis of some 540 of the donors, most TCR beta V segments appeared in productive rearrangements about 87% or about 30% of the time, broadly matching IMGT annotations. At a false discovery rate of 0.05, a later analysis linked about 16,000 TCR beta sequences to specific HLA alleles. According to a later analysis, TCR association rates differed among HLA loci, with DRB1 alleles showing the most associated TCRs and HLA-C alleles showing the fewest. According to a later analysis, most CMV-associated TCR beta chains appeared to be HLA-restricted, and the HLA associations seemed to be driven largely by CMV exposure. The only immune exposure information available for the cohort was CMV serostatus. In a later analysis, several top co-occurrence clusters were reported to appear linked to parvovirus B19, influenza, CMV and Epstein-Barr virus. Cytomegalovirus status was reported to be diagnosed by the classifier with high specificity and sensitivity in both the original and validation cohorts.

The library relied on the immunoSEQ multiplex PCR assay. The multiplex PCR relied on a mix of 60 forward primers for TCR Vbeta segments and 13 reverse primers for TCR Jbeta segments. A multiplex PCR assay on genomic DNA amplified the CDR3 region of rearranged TCR beta genes. The Illumina HiSeq System was used to sequence the amplified TCR beta libraries as 87-base-pair reads. As for how the authors treated the data: A later analysis tallied 70 million to 100 million unique TCR beta chains across the 666 repertoires, and approximately 12 million of those chains were shared by two or more donors. A nearest-neighbor algorithm error-corrected the raw reads and collapsed the reads into unique sequences, merging closely related sequences to remove PCR and sequencing errors. To assign V, D and J gene segments, CDR3 sequences were aligned to IMGT reference sequences. For a sequence to be retained, at least a six-nucleotide match to both a V gene segment and a J gene segment was required. Rearrangements were classified as productive when the CDR3 lacked stop codons and remained in frame with V and J, and all other rearrangements were classified as non-productive. CDR3 was defined according to IMGT convention as the region running from the second conserved V-encoded cysteine to the conserved J-encoded phenylalanine. The earlier analysis of about 620 of the donors excluded sequences that lacked an unambiguous match to a single V gene segment. An earlier analysis of around 600 of the donors classified V segments as functional when productive rearrangements were above 56.7% and as segregating when the standard deviation between donors was above 5%. A statistical classification framework was built for diagnosing cytomegalovirus status from the catalog of TCR beta chain sequences. A later analysis assigned V and J genes by comparing TCR nucleotide sequences with IMGT/GENE-DB human TR gene sequences. In a later analysis, CDR3 sequences and most-parsimonious VDJ recombination scenarios were assigned using the TCRdist pipeline. In a later analysis, each TCR beta chain was defined by its CDR3 amino acid sequence together with its V-gene family, and reads without a unique V-gene family were excluded. As a way to deal with suspected cross-contamination and a sequencing artifact, a later analysis dropped roughly 620 nucleotide sequences that were highly shared and had low generation probability. In a later analysis, a clonal expansion index was calculated for each public chain from normalized within-repertoire ranks of inferred template counts. In a later analysis, generation probabilities were computed using a VDJ recombination model fitted to out-of-frame rearrangements, and the results were checked against IGoR. A later analysis scored TCR-TCR, TCR-HLA and TCR-CMV co-occurrence with hypergeometric tests, applying a repertoire-size bias correction to TCR pairs. To estimate false discovery rates, a later analysis permuted the HLA or CMV assignments 20 times. In a later analysis, co-occurring TCRs were grouped with DBSCAN, and TCRdist sequence similarity was added when clustering was performed within HLA-allele-positive subsets. For co-occurrence clustering, repertoires with fewer than 30,000 or more than 120,000 public chains were excluded, along with a handful of repertoires with anomalous nucleotide sharing. TCRdb retrieved this table from immuneACCESS and kept in-frame rearrangements only. Not all clones are present; in checked studies, unresolved V genes account for under half, and no reason is known for the remainder. D and trimming were read from the DNA, whereas the V and J calls and clone size are those reported in that table. The sample table contains around 150,000 clones; only one count was recorded for approximately 70% of them. Around 7% of the sample goes to the ten largest clones.

The CDR3 goes from the cysteine to the phenylalanine over 13 residues. Just CDR3 DNA is preserved here, 39 bases in frame from base 1. V drops 6 bases and J drops 2 bases, leaving 14 bases in between. CDR1 and CDR2 were assigned from the germline V gene as SQVTM and ANQGSEA. In total, more than 500 healthy bone marrow donors made up the cohort. At the time of sampling, all cohort members were nominally healthy, though unrecorded immune exposures were likely present. The donor was CMV seropositive and was included in the group of some 290 seropositive cohort members. A peripheral blood sample was provided by each donor, and peripheral blood mononuclear cells were used for TCR beta sequencing. The Qiagen DNeasy Blood Extraction Kit was used to extract genomic DNA from the blood cell samples. As for this clone: Its cognate antigen has yet to be identified. Base qualities were left out, and no much larger clone turns up one base away.

This clonotype was obtained from a middle-aged man in good health and CMV-seropositive. The source material was PBMCs. This sequence uses TRBV29-1 and TRBJ2-7; TRBD2 is perhaps the D gene, given 5 matching bases. The DNA sequence reads TGCAGCGTGCATAAACCGGGGACCTACGAGCAGTACTTC. Its protein product is CSVHKPGTYEQYF.